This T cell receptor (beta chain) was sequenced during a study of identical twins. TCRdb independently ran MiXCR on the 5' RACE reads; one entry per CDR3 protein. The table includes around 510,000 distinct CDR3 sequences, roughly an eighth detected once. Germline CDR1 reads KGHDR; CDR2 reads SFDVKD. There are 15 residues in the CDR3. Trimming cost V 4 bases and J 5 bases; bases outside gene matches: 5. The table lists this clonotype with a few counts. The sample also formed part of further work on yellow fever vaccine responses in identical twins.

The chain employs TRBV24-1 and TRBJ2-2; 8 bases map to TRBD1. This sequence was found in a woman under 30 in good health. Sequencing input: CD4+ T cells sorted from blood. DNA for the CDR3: TGTGCCACCAGTGAGCAGGGGGCGGGGACCGGGGAGCTGTTTTTT. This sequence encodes CATSEQGAGTGELFF.